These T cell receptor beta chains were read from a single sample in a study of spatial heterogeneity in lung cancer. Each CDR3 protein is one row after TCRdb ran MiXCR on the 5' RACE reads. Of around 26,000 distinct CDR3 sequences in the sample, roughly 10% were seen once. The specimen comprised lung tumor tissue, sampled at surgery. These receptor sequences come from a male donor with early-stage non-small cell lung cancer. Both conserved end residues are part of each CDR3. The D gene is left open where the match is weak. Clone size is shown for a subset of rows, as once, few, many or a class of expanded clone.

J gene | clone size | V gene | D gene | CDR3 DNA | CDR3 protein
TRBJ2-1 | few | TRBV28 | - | TGTGCCAGCAGTTTTAGCGGCGTAGGTATTGGGGAGCAGTTCTTC | CASSFSGVGIGEQFF
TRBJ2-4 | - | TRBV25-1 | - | TGTGCCAGCAGTGAAGCAGGGTACAAAAACATTCAGTACTTC | CASSEAGYKNIQYF
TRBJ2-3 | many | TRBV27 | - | TGTGCCAGCAGGGGCTGGGATACGCAGTATTTT | CASRGWDTQYF
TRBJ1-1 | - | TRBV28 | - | TGTGCCAGCGAGGGGTTGAACACTGAAGCTTTCTTT | CASEGLNTEAFF
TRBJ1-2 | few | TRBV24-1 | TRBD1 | TGTGCCACCAGTGAGGATGGGACAGGGGGTTACTATGGCTACACCTTC | CATSEDGTGGYYGYTF
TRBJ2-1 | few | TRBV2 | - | TGTGCCAGCAGTTCTACGACTATGGCCAATGAGCAGTTCTTC | CASSSTTMANEQFF
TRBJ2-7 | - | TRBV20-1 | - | TGCAGTGCTTCTCGCCCCCATGGAGAAGCCTGGTACGAGCAGTACTTC | CSASRPHGEAWYEQYF
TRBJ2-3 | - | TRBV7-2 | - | TGTGCCAGCAGCTTTGGACCGGGCGCAGATACGCAGTATTTT | CASSFGPGADTQYF
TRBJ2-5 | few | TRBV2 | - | TGTGCCAGCAGTGATTGGGGGAGCGCGACCCAGTACTTC | CASSDWGSATQYF
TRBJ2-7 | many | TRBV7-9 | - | TGTGCCAGCAGCTTAGGAGTATATGGAGGGAACGAGCAGTACTTC | CASSLGVYGGNEQYF
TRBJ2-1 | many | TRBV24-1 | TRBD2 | TGTGCCACCAGTGACCATCTAGCGGGAGGGCCCCATGAGCAGTTCTTC | CATSDHLAGGPHEQFF
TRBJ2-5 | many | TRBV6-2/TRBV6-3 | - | TGTGCCAGCAGTTCCCTTCGGGGCTTGTACCAAGAGACCCAGTACTTC | CASSSLRGLYQETQYF
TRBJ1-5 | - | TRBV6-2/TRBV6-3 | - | TGTGCCAGCAGTTACACTTGGCAGCCCCAGCATTTT | CASSYTWQPQHF
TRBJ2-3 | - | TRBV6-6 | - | TGTGCCAGCAGCCAGGCCACACGGCGGACAGATACGCAGTATTTT | CASSQATRRTDTQYF
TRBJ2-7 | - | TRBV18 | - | TGTGCCAGCTCACCACCGGGCAGGGCCCACGAGCAGTACTTC | CASSPPGRAHEQYF
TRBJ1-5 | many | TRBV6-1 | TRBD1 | TGTGCCAGCAGGGACGCTCACAGGGGGCCTGGGAATCAGCCCCAGCATTTT | CASRDAHRGPGNQPQHF
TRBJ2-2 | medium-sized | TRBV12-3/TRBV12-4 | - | TGTGCCAGCAGTTTGCGACAGACCGGGGAGCTGTTTTTT | CASSLRQTGELFF
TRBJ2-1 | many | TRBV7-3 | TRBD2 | TGTGCCAGCAGCTCTATAGCGGGAGGGTGGAATGAGCAGTTCTTC | CASSSIAGGWNEQFF
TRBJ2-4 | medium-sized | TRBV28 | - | TGTGCCAGCACCCAGGGGGGGATTCAGTACTTC | CASTQGGIQYF
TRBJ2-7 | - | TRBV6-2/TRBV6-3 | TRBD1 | TGTGCCAGCAGCCCGGACAGGGTAAAGTTCCAGCAGTACTTC | CASSPDRVKFQQYF
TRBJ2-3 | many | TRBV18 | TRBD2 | TGTGCCAGCTCACCGTTCGACGGGACTACCGGGGATACGCAGTATTTT | CASSPFDGTTGDTQYF
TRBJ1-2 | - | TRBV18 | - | TGTGCCAGCTCACCAGTGCCGGAGGGCTATGGCTACACCTTC | CASSPVPEGYGYTF
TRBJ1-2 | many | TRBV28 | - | TGTGCCAGCACCGGAAGCGAAAGGGTTAACTATGGCTACACCTTC | CASTGSERVNYGYTF
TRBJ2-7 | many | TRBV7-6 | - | TGTGCCAGCAGCTTAGGCAGGTCCGGGAACGCTGAGCAGTACTTC | CASSLGRSGNAEQYF
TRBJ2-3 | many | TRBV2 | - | TGTGCCAGCAGCGGAGGGGATACGCAGTATTTT | CASSGGDTQYF
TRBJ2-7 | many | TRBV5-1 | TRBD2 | TGCGCCAGCGGACTAGGTCCAACCTACGAGCAGTACTTC | CASGLGPTYEQYF
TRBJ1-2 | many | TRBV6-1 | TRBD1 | TGTGCCAGCAGTGAAGGACAGGGGCATGGCTACACCTTC | CASSEGQGHGYTF
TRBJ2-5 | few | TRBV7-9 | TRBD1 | TGTGCCGGAGACAGGGCAGAGACCCAGTACTTC | CAGDRAETQYF
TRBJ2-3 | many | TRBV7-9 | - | TGTGCCAGCAGCTTCGGGGGGCCCGGGACAGATACGCAGTATTTT | CASSFGGPGTDTQYF
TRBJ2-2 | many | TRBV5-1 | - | TGCGCCAGCAGCCCCCGCGGAGGGGGTAGCACCGGGGAGCTGTTTTTT | CASSPRGGGSTGELFF
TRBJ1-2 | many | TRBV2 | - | TGTGCCAGCAGGAATCAGGGCGAAAACTATGGCTACACCTTC | CASRNQGENYGYTF
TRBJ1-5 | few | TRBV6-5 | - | TGTGCCAGCAGGCAAGGGGATCAGCCCCAGCATTTT | CASRQGDQPQHF
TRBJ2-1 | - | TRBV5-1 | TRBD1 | TGCGCCAGCAGCTCGGCGGGACAGGGGGTCTCTTCTTCGTACAATGAGCAGTTCTTC | CASSSAGQGVSSSYNEQFF
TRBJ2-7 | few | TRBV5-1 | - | TGCGCCAGCAGCTCCCACTACGAGCAGTACTTC | CASSSHYEQYF
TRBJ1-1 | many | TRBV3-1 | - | TGTGCCAGCAGCTTCGCTAGGACATTTTATGGCACTGAAGCTTTCTTT | CASSFARTFYGTEAFF
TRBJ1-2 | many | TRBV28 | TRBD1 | TGTGCCAGCAACCGCGGACAGGGTTTCTATGGCTACACCTTC | CASNRGQGFYGYTF
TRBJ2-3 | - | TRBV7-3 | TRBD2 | TGTGCCAGCAGCCCAGTTGCCACTAGCGGGGGTACAGATACGCAGTATTTT | CASSPVATSGGTDTQYF
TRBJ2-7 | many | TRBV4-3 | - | TGCGCCAGCAGCCAAGATTATCCAGCCACCTACGAGCAGTACTTC | CASSQDYPATYEQYF
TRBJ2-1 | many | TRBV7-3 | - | TGTGCCAGCAGCTCCCCCAGCCTTGAGCAGTTCTTC | CASSSPSLEQFF
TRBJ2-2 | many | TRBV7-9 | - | TGTGCCAGCGGGTGGTTTGCCCCAACCGGGGAGCTGTTTTTT | CASGWFAPTGELFF
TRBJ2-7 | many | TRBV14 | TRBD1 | TGTGCCAGCAGTAGATGGACAGGGAACTCCTACGAGCAGTACTTC | CASSRWTGNSYEQYF
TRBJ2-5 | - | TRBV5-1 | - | TGCGCCAGCAGCCTGAGCGGGTCCCAAGAGACCCAGTACTTC | CASSLSGSQETQYF
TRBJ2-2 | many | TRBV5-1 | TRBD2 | TGCGCCAGCAGCTTTTTAGCGGGAATGAACACCGGGGAGCTGTTTTTT | CASSFLAGMNTGELFF
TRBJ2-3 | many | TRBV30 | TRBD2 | TGTGCCTCAACCCTTAGCGGGGGGAGCACAGATACGCAGTATTTT | CASTLSGGSTDTQYF
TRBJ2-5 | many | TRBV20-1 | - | TGCAGTGCTGCGCCATTGGATCGGTCGGGGCAAGAGACCCAGTACTTC | CSAAPLDRSGQETQYF
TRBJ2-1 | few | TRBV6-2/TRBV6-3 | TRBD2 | TGTGCCAGCAGTTACTCGAGACTAGCGGGAAGGGGTGAGCAGTTCTTC | CASSYSRLAGRGEQFF
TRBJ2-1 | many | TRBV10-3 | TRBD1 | TGTGCCAGCGGACAGGGGAAAAACAATGAGCAGTTCTTC | CASGQGKNNEQFF
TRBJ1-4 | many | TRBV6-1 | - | TGTGCCAGCAGTGAGTCCTACTGGGGTGAAAAACTGTTTTTT | CASSESYWGEKLFF
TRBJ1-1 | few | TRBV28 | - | TGTGCCAGCAGCGGGACAAATGAAGCTTTCTTT | CASSGTNEAFF
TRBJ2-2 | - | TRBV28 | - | TGTGCCAGCAGTTTTACTAGCACCGGGGAGCTGTTTTTT | CASSFTSTGELFF
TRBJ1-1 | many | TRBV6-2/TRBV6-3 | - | TGTGCCAGCAGCACGACGGGGGGCGGCACTGAAGCTTTCTTT | CASSTTGGGTEAFF
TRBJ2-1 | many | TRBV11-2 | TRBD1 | TGTGCCAGCAGCCAGGGACAGGGAACACACAATGAGCAGTTCTTC | CASSQGQGTHNEQFF